The source of this T cell receptor beta chain is a study of blood T cell repertoires in COVID-19. As for the study in general: Donors in the United States, Italy and Spain gave samples during acute or convalescent COVID-19. PBMCs, B-cell-depleted T cells, or T cells provided the cDNA or gDNA that made up the material.

The cohort comprised adults aged about 18 to 89 years residing in 24 US areas. During the 2 weeks before they entered the study, exposed participants had met someone with a PCR-confirmed or clinician-diagnosed COVID-19 case. Looked up from germline, CDR1 is WNHNN and CDR2 is SYGVQD (reference sequence). This CDR3 has 14 amino acids. Germline trimming cut 4 bases from V and 2 bases from J; bases unmatched to any gene: 2. Clones were read by immunoSEQ multiplex PCR, and TCRdb kept only the in-frame ones, dropping some. This table has roughly 150,000 clones, 87% appearing once. The specimen sequenced was PBMCs or T cells enriched from blood (not recorded which). The sequence was obtained from a woman aged 40 to 49 who had been exposed to COVID-19. The chain is built from TRBV10-1 and TRBJ1-1; the match to TRBD1 covers 9 bases. The CDR3 nucleotides read TGCGCCAGCAGTGGGGACAGGGAAAACACTGAAGCTTTCTTT. This gives the protein CASSGDRENTEAFF.